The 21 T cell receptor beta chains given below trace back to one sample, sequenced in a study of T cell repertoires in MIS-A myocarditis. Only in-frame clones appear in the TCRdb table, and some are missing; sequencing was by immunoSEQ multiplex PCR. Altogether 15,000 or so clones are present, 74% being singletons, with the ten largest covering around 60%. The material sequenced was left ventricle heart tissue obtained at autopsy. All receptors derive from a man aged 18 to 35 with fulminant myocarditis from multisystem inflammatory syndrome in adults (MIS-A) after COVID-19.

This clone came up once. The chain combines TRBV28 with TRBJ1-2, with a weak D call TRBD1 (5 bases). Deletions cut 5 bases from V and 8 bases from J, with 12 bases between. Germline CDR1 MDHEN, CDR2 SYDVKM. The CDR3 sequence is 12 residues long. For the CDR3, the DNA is TGTGCCAGCAGTACCGCCGGGGGGGGCTACACCTTC. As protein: CASSTAGGGYTF.

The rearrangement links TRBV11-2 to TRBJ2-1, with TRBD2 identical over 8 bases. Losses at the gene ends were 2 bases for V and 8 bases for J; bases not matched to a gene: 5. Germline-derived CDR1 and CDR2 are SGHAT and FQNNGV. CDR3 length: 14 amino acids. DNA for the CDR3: TGTGCCAGCAGCTTAAGGACTAGCAGCGATGAGCAGTTCTTC. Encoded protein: CASSLRTSSDEQFF. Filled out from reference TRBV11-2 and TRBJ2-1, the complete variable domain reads EAGVAQSPRYKIIEKRQSVAFWCNPISGHATLYWYQQILGQGPKLLIQFQNNGVVDDSQLPKDRFSAERLKGVDSTLKIQPAKLEDSAVYLCASSLRTSSDEQFFGPGTRLTVL.

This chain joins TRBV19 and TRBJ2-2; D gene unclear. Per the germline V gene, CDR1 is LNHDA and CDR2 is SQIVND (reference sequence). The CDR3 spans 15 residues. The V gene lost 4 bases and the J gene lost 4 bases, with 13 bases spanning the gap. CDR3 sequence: CASSTPTRGTGELFF. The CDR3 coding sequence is TGTGCCAGTAGTACCCCGACACGAGGCACCGGGGAGCTGTTTTTT.

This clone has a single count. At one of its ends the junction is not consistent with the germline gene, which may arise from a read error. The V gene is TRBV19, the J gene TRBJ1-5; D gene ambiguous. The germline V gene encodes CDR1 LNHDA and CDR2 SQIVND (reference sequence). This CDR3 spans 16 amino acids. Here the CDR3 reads CASSNPQTSSNQPQHF. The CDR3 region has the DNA TGTGCCAGCAGTAACCCTCAGACTTCTAGCAATCAGCCCCAGCATTTT.

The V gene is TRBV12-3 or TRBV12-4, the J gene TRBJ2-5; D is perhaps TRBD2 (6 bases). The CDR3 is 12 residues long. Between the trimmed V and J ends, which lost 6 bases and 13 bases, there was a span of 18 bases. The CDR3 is CASRDTGGTVYF. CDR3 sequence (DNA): TGTGCCAGCAGGGATACCGGGGGAACGGTGTACTTC.

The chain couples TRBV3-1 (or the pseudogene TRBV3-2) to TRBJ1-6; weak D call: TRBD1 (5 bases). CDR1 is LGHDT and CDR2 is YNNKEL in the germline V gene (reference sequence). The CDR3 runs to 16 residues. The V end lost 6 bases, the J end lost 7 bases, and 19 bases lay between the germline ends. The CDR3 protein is CASRDTYFSTNSPLHF. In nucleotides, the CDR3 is TGTGCCAGCAGGGACACCTATTTTTCCACCAATTCACCCCTCCACTTT.

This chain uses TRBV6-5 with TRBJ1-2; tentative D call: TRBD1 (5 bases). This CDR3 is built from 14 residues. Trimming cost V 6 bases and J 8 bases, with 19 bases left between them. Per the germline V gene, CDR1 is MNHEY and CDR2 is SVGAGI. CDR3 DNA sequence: TGTGCCAGCAGCAACCTTGACAGTCGTCGGGGCTACACCTTC. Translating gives CASSNLDSRRGYTF.

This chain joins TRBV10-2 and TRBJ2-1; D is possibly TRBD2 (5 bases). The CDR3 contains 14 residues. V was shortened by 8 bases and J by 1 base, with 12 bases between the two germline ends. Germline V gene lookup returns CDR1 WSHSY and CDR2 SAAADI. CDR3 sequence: CASVPSPSYNEQFF. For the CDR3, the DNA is TGCGCCAGCGTCCCTAGCCCTTCCTACAATGAGCAGTTCTTC.

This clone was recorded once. The CDR3: CASSSPRGGDEQFF. The CDR3 region has the DNA TGTGCCAGCAGCTCCCCGAGGGGAGGGGATGAGCAGTTCTTC. The V call is TRBV13, the J call TRBJ2-1; TRBD2 agrees at 7 bases. Germline trimming cut 4 bases from V and 8 bases from J; bases unmatched to any gene: 8. The V gene's germline CDR1 is PRHDT and CDR2 FYEKMQ (reference sequence). This CDR3 spans 14 amino acids.

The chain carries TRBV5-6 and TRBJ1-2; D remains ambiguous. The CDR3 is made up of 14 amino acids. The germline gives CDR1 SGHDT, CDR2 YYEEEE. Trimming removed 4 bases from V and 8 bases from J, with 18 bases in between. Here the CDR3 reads CASSPQILMGGYTF. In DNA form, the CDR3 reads TGTGCCAGCAGCCCCCAGATTCTCATGGGAGGCTACACCTTC.

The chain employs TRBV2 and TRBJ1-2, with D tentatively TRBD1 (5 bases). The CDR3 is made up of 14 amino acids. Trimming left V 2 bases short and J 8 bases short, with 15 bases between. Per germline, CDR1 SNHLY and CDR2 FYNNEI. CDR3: CASSESWSGKGYTF. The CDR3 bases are TGTGCCAGCAGTGAAAGTTGGTCAGGGAAAGGCTACACCTTC.

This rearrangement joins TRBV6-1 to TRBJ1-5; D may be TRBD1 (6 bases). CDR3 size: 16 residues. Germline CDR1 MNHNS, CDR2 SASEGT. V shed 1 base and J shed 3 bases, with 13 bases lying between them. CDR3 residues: CASSEVSGVFNQPQHF. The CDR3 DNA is TGTGCCAGCAGTGAAGTGTCAGGGGTGTTCAATCAGCCCCAGCATTTT.

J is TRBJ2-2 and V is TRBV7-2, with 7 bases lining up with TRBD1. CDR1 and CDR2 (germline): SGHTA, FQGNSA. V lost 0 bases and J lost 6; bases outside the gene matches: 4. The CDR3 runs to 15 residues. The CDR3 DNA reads TGTGCCAGCAGCTTAGCGACAGGGCGGGCCGGGGAGCTGTTTTTT. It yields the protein CASSLATGRAGELFF.

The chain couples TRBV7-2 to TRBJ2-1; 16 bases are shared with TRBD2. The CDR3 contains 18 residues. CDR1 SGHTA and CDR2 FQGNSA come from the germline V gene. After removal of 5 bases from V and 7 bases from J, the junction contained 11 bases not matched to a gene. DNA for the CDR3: TGTGCCAGCAGCCCGTTGCTCGGGACTAGCGGGGGGGCTAATGAGCAGTTCTTC. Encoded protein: CASSPLLGTSGGANEQFF.

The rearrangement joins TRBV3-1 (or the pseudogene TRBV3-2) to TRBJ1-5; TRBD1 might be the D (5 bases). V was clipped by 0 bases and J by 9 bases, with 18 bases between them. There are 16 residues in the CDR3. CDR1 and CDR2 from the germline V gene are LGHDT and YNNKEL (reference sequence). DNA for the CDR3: TGTGCCAGCAGCCAAGATCTCACGGGTGGTACAGGGCCCCAGCATTTT. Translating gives CASSQDLTGGTGPQHF.

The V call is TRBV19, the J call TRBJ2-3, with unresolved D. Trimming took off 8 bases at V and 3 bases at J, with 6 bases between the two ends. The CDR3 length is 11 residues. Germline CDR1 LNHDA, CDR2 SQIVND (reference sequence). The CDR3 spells CASGWTDTQYF. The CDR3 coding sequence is TGTGCCAGTGGGTGGACAGATACGCAGTATTTT.

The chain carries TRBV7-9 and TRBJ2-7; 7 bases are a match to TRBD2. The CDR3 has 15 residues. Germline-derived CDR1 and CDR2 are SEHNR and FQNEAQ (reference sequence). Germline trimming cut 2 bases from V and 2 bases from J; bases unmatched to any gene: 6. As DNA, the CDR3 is TGTGCCAGCAGCTTATGGCTAGCGGAAACCTACGAGCAGTACTTC. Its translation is CASSLWLAETYEQYF. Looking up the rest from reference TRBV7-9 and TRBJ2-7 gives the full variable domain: DTGVSQNPRHKITKRGQNVTFRCDPISEHNRLYWYRQTLGQGPEFLTYFQNEAQLEKSRLLSDRFSAERPKGSFSTLEIQRTEQGDSAMYLCASSLWLAETYEQYFGPGTRLTVT.

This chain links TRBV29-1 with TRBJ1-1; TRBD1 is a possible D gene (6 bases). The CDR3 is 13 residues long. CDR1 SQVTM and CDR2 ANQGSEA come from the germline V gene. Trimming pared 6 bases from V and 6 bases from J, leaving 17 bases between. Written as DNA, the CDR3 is TGCAGCGTGTTACAGGGAGGCGCCGCTGAAGCTTTCTTT. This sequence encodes CSVLQGGAAEAFF.

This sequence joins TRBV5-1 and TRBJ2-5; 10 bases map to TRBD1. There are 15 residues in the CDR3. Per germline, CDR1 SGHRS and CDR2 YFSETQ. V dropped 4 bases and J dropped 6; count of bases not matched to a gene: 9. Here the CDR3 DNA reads TGCGCCAGCAGCACACTGGGGACAGGGGAGCAGACCCAGTACTTC. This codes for CASSTLGTGEQTQYF.

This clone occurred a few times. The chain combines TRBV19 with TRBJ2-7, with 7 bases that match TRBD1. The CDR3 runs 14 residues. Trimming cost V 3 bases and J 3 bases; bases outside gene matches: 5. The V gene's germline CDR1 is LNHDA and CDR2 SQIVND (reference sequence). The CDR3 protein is CASSMGDSIYEQYF. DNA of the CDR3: TGTGCCAGTAGTATGGGGGACAGCATCTACGAGCAGTACTTC.

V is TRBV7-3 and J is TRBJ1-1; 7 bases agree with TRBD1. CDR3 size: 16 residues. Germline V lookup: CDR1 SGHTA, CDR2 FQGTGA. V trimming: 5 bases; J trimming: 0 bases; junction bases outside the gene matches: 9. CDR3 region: CASSPQGGDMNTEAFF. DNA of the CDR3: TGTGCCAGCAGCCCCCAGGGGGGGGATATGAACACTGAAGCTTTCTTT.